The rows below give T cell receptor beta chains drawn from one sample of a study of shared clonotypes between healthy human individuals. Generated by immunoSEQ multiplex PCR, the TCRdb table keeps only in-frame clones and is missing some. The sample has around 2,000,000 clones, just over 90% seen once. The material sequenced was naive CD8+ T cells from PBMCs. These TCRs come from a young man in good health. Some clones in this sample may be carry-over from other donors' samples. Each CDR3 is given with its conserved first and last residue. A D gene is named only where the DNA matches it firmly.

D gene,V gene,J gene,CDR3 protein
NA,TRBV11-2,TRBJ1-4,CASSLDWGSNEKLFF
TRBD2,TRBV6-1,TRBJ2-1,CATLKGKPGGEFF
NA,TRBV11-2,TRBJ2-7,CASNPRGAYEQYF
NA,TRBV27,TRBJ2-5,CASSVVRGGFETQYF
NA,TRBV9,TRBJ2-1,CASSVGQGGRNEQFF
NA,TRBV11-2,TRBJ2-4,CASRLDKNIQYF
NA,TRBV4-1,TRBJ2-7,CASSQFPFRNEQYF
NA,TRBV9,TRBJ2-3,CASSGPRRLAGTDTQYF
NA,TRBV13,TRBJ2-7,CASRTKGEEGSYEQYF
NA,TRBV21-1,TRBJ2-3,CASSKERGAVGTDTQYF
NA,TRBV28,TRBJ1-2,CASSLLGRTTYGYTF
TRBD2,TRBV28,TRBJ2-1,CASSSPEAGEMKHVANEQFF
NA,TRBV4-1,TRBJ2-2,CASSHVAVFPGELFF
TRBD1,TRBV27,TRBJ2-1,CASGTYRGKDEQFF
TRBD2,TRBV5-6,TRBJ2-1,CASSLLTSGSNEQFF
NA,TRBV30,NA,CAWRPYREHYEQYF
NA,TRBV30,TRBJ2-1,CAWRAAGWHEQFF
TRBD1,TRBV10-3,TRBJ2-7,CAISEGQGRYEQYF
NA,TRBV25-1,TRBJ2-2,CASSEYRRAGTGELFF
TRBD2,TRBV2,TRBJ2-5,CASRGSGSGRATQETQYF
NA,TRBV11-3,TRBJ1-5,CASSLYLGLGGQPQHF
NA,TRBV7-9,TRBJ2-7,CASSLGTLTPYEQYF
NA,TRBV11-2,TRBJ1-2,CASSLGTGTYYGYTF
NA,TRBV29-1,TRBJ2-3,CSVELSGGRDTQYF
TRBD1,TRBV27,TRBJ2-7,CASSQQGAPYEQYF
TRBD1,TRBV28,TRBJ2-7,CASSSGQGSIFREQYF
NA,TRBV30,TRBJ2-1,CAWSKVAPHQQFF
NA,TRBV27,TRBJ1-2,CASSLSVGRVNYGYTF
NA,TRBV7-8,TRBJ2-7,CASSLKRQDLSSYEQYF
NA,TRBV7-9,TRBJ2-1,CASSLALRQEQFF
TRBD2,TRBV28,TRBJ2-7,CASRAGLAGEQYF
TRBD2,TRBV4-1,TRBJ2-7,CASSRPGEGPYEQYF